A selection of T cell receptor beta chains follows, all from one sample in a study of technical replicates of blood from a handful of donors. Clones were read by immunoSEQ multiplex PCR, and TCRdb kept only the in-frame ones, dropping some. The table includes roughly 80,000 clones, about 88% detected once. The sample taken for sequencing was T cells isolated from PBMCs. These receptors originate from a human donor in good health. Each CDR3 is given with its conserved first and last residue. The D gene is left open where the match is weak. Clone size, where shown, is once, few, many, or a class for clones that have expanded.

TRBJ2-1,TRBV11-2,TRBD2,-,TGTGCCAGCAGCCTAGCGGGAGGTCCCAATGAGCAGTTCTTC,CASSLAGGPNEQFF
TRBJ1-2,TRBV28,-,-,TGTGCCAGCAAGACGAGGGGACAATTGAACTATGGCTACACCTTC,CASKTRGQLNYGYTF
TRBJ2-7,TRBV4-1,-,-,TGCGCCAGCAGCCAAACAGGAGACTCCTACGAGCAGTACTTC,CASSQTGDSYEQYF
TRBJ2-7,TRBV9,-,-,TGTGCCAGCAGCGCTGGTATAAGCGACGAGCAGTACTTC,CASSAGISDEQYF
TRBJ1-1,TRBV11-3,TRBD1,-,TGTGCCAGCAGCTTAAATGGTCCGGACAGGGAAGCTTTCTTT,CASSLNGPDREAFF
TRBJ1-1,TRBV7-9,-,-,TGTGCCAGCAGCTTAAGGGGGACTGAAGCTTTCTTT,CASSLRGTEAFF
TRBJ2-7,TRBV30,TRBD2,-,TGTGCCTGGAGTCTCGGGATAGCGGGAGGCTACGAGCAGTACTTC,CAWSLGIAGGYEQYF
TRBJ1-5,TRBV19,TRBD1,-,TGTGCCAGTAGGCTCTTTGGACAGGGGAAGGATCAGCCCCAGCATTTT,CASRLFGQGKDQPQHF
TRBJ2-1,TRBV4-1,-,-,TGCGCCAGCAGCCAAGATCGCAATGAGCAGTTCTTC,CASSQDRNEQFF
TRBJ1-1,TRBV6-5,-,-,TGTGCCAGCAGTACCCCTAACCTGAACACTGAAGCTTTCTTT,CASSTPNLNTEAFF
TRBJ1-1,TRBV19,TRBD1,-,TGTGCCAGTAAGACAGGGTTTTTTAGTTGGAACACTGAAGCTTTCTTT,CASKTGFFSWNTEAFF
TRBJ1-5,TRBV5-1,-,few,TGCGCCAGCAGCTTGGACAACAATCAGCCCCAGCATTTT,CASSLDNNQPQHF
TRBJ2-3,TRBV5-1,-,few,TGCGCCAGCAGCAGGCAGGTCGGCACAGATACGCAGTATTTT,CASSRQVGTDTQYF
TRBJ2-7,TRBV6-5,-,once,TGTGCCAGCAGTTACAATCTTGCCTACGAGCAGTACTTC,CASSYNLAYEQYF
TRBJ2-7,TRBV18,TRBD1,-,TGTGCCAGCTCACCGTTACAGGGGGCTATCGAGCAGTACTTC,CASSPLQGAIEQYF
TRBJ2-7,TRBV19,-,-,TGTGCCAGTAGTATCGGGGACAAGTACGAGCAGTACTTC,CASSIGDKYEQYF
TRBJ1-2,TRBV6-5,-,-,TGTGCCAGCAGGCCCGGGATACATAACTATGGCTACACCTTC,CASRPGIHNYGYTF
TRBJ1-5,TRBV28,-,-,TGTGCCAGCAGTTTATTAGTTCCACGTCAGCCCCAGCATTTT,CASSLLVPRQPQHF
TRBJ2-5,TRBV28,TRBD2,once,TGTGCCAGCAGTCAGGGACTAGGGGCCCAGTACTTC,CASSQGLGAQYF
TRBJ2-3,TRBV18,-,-,TGTGCCAGCTCACCCGCCCGGACAGCAGATACGCAGTATTTT,CASSPARTADTQYF
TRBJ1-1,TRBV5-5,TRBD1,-,TGTGCCAGCAGTATAGGGGGCATCACTGAAGCTTTCTTT,CASSIGGITEAFF
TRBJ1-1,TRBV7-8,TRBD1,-,TGTGCCAGCAGCTTAGAGGGGGACAGGGTCTCTGAAGCTTTCTTT,CASSLEGDRVSEAFF
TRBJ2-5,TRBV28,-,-,TGTGCCAGCAGTTTACAGGGCTTGTGGGAGACCCAGTACTTC,CASSLQGLWETQYF
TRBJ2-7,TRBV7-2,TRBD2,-,TGTGCCAGCAGCGATAGATCTACTAGCGGCTCCTACGAGCAGTACTTC,CASSDRSTSGSYEQYF
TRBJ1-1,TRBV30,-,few,TGTGCCTGGAGGACAGGAGGGAACACTGAAGCTTTCTTT,CAWRTGGNTEAFF
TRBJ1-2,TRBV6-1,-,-,TGTGCCAGCAGTGTGGCAGATTACTATGGCTACACCTTC,CASSVADYYGYTF
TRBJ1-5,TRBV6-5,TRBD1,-,TGTGCCAGCAGGGATTGGACAGGTAGCAATCAGCCCCAGCATTTT,CASRDWTGSNQPQHF